The 21 T cell receptor beta chains below were found in one sample sequenced in a study of cytotoxic CD8 clonotypes in ibrutinib-treated CLL. Generated by immunoSEQ multiplex PCR, the TCRdb table keeps only in-frame clones and is missing some. The profile shows 150,000 or so clones, roughly 80% of them singletons. Sequencing used PBMCs, obtained after 24 months of ibrutinib treatment. Receptors originate from a human donor with chronic lymphocytic leukemia.

The rearrangement links TRBV30 to TRBJ1-4, with 8 bases identical to TRBD1. With V trimmed by 0 bases and J by 1 base, 1 base remained unmatched. Germline V gene data show CDR1 as GTSNPN and CDR2 as SVGIG (reference sequence). The CDR3 runs to 15 residues. CDR3 bases: TGTGCCTGGAGTGTGACAGGGGTAACTAATGAAAAACTGTTTTTT. Amino acid sequence: CAWSVTGVTNEKLFF. The full variable domain, with the rest looked up from reference TRBV30 and TRBJ1-4, is SQTIHQWPATLVQPVGSPLSLECTVEGTSNPNLYWYRQAAGRGLQLLFYSVGIGQISSEVPQNLSASRPQDRQFILSSKKLLLSDSGFYLCAWSVTGVTNEKLFFGSGTQLSVL.

This clone was seen a few times. The rearrangement joins TRBV28 to TRBJ1-1; D is possibly TRBD1 (5 bases). The CDR3 has 16 residues. Germline loops: CDR1 MDHEN, CDR2 SYDVKM. Trimming took 5 bases from V and 0 from J, leaving 16 bases between them. In nucleotides, the CDR3 is TGTGCCAGCAGTCCCCATGGGGGGGTCATGAACACTGAAGCTTTCTTT. Translated, it gives CASSPHGGVMNTEAFF.

The rearrangement links TRBV5-6 to TRBJ2-7; D possibly corresponds to TRBD2 (5 bases). Germline V gives CDR1 SGHDT, CDR2 YYEEEE. The CDR3 spans 14 residues. V was cut by 4 bases and J by 2 bases, with 13 bases left in between. CDR3 in DNA: TGTGCCAGCAGCCTGTTAACGGGAACCTACGAGCAGTACTTC. Translating it yields CASSLLTGTYEQYF.

The J gene is TRBJ2-2, the V gene TRBV6-1; a weak D match, TRBD2 (6 bases). The CDR3 has 13 amino acids. With 10 bases removed from V and 7 bases from J, the gap between germline ends came to 16 bases. Germline V gene lookup returns CDR1 MNHNS and CDR2 SASEGT. The CDR3 DNA reads TGTGCCACAGCGATACTAGCCGGCGGGGAGCTGTTTTTT. Its protein product is CATAILAGGELFF.

The J gene is TRBJ2-7, the V gene TRBV2; D gene ambiguous. Germline CDR1 is SNHLY and CDR2 is FYNNEI. V was trimmed by 7 bases and J by 9 bases, leaving 22 bases between them. The CDR3 totals 14 residues. The CDR3 nucleotides are TGTGCCAGCACGAGAGACGTCAATCCTACGAGGCAGTACTTC. It yields the protein CASTRDVNPTRQYF.

The chain combines TRBV18 with TRBJ2-6; D is unclear. Trimming removed 6 bases at V and 0 bases at J, with 9 bases between. The CDR3 sequence is 15 residues long. Germline lookup yields CDR1 KGHSH and CDR2 LQKENI. CDR3 coding DNA: TGTGCCAGCTCCCCTCGTAGCTCTGGGGCCAACGTCCTGACTTTC. Protein product: CASSPRSSGANVLTF.

The J gene is TRBJ1-2, the V gene TRBV6-5, with 7 bases that match TRBD1. The V gene end was trimmed by 6 bases and the J gene end by 2 bases; junction bases not matched to a gene: 3. CDR3 length equals 13 residues. The germline gives CDR1 MNHEY, CDR2 SVGAGI. The chain's CDR3 is CASSRGQNYGYTF. The CDR3 DNA follows: TGTGCCAGCAGCCGGGGACAGAACTATGGCTACACCTTC.

The chain couples TRBV18 to TRBJ2-1; D ambiguous. The germline gives CDR1 KGHSH, CDR2 LQKENI. This CDR3 spans 15 amino acids. V lost 2 bases and J 1 base, leaving 9 bases between the germline ends. The chain's CDR3 is CASSPEHKSYNEQFF. The CDR3 nucleotides read TGTGCCAGCTCACCAGAACACAAATCCTACAATGAGCAGTTCTTC.

This clone came up a few times. The chain has TRBV2 and TRBJ1-5, with 9 bases lining up with TRBD1. CDR1 is SNHLY, CDR2 FYNNEI, per germline. The length of the CDR3 is 15 residues. With V trimmed by 5 bases and J by 4 bases, 6 bases remained unmatched. CDR3 in amino acids: CASSTTGGPNQPQHF. Written as DNA, the CDR3 is TGTGCCAGCAGTACGACAGGGGGTCCGAATCAGCCCCAGCATTTT.

The chain combines TRBV4-2 with TRBJ2-3, with 7 nucleotides matching TRBD1. Germline V gene lookup returns CDR1 LGHNA and CDR2 YNFKEQ. This CDR3 spans 15 amino acids. V trimming: 3 bases; J trimming: 2 bases; junction bases outside the gene matches: 5. The CDR3 region is CASSQEDRNTDTQYF. The DNA for the CDR3 is TGTGCCAGCAGCCAGGAGGACAGGAACACAGATACGCAGTATTTT.

This clone has only a few counts. DNA for the CDR3: TGTGCCAGCTCACCACCGCCGGGGGGGAACACTGAAGCTTTCTTT. Protein sequence: CASSPPPGGNTEAFF. The rearrangement joins TRBV18 to TRBJ1-1; possibly TRBD1 for D (5 bases). Germline V gene lookup returns CDR1 KGHSH and CDR2 LQKENI. CDR3 length equals 15 residues. V was pared by 0 bases and J by 1 base, with 9 bases between.

The chain employs TRBV28 and TRBJ2-7; no definite D call. Germline lookup yields CDR1 MDHEN and CDR2 SYDVKM. V was pared by 7 bases and J by 6 bases, with 16 bases between. The CDR3 extends over 13 amino acids. The CDR3 is CASMGYNIREQYF. CDR3 DNA: TGTGCCAGCATGGGATATAATATCCGCGAGCAGTACTTC.

The rearrangement links TRBV5-1 to TRBJ1-1, with D maybe TRBD1 (6 bases). There are 13 residues in the CDR3. Looked up from germline, CDR1 is SGHRS and CDR2 is YFSETQ. V lost 6 bases and J lost 5, with 14 bases in between. The CDR3 here is CASTKDRWTEAFF. In nucleotides, the CDR3 is TGCGCCAGCACTAAAGACAGGTGGACTGAAGCTTTCTTT.

The genes are TRBV19 and TRBJ1-6; D is undetermined. Germline CDR1 reads LNHDA; CDR2 reads SQIVND (reference sequence). Trimming left V 7 bases short and J 0 bases short, with 16 bases between. The CDR3 sequence is 17 residues long. CDR3 in DNA: TGTGCCAGTACCAGAAGAAGGGAGGACTCCTATAATTCACCCCTCCACTTT. It translates to CASTRRREDSYNSPLHF.

In DNA, the CDR3 is TGCGCCAGCAGCCTGGGACAGGGGGCCCTGAATGAGCAGTTCTTC. This encodes CASSLGQGALNEQFF. The gene calls are TRBV5-1 and TRBJ2-1, with TRBD1 matching 12 bases. With V trimmed by 4 bases and J by 7 bases, 6 bases remained unmatched. Germline loops: CDR1 SGHRS, CDR2 YFSETQ. CDR3 size: 15 residues.

The chain recombines TRBV9 with TRBJ2-3, with 7 bases identical to TRBD1. V lost 7 bases and J lost 4; bases outside the gene matches: 12. The CDR3 has 15 residues. Germline CDR1 is SGDLS and CDR2 is YYNGEE. The DNA for the CDR3 is TGTGCCAGCCGACAGGGTTCAGGCCGAGCAGATACGCAGTATTTT. Translation gives CASRQGSGRADTQYF.

This clone was observed once. The V and J genes are TRBV5-6 and TRBJ2-5, with TRBD2 as a possible D gene (5 bases). V dropped 4 bases and J dropped 2 bases, with 15 bases sitting between them. CDR1 is SGHDT, CDR2 YYEEEE, per germline. This CDR3 comprises 15 residues. CDR3 nucleotide sequence: TGTGCCAGCAGCCCCCCGCGGGCGATACAAGAGACCCAGTACTTC. Amino acid sequence: CASSPPRAIQETQYF.

The chain joins TRBV21-1 to TRBJ1-1; the table's D call of TRBD1 was not tested on the DNA. TRBV21-1 is given as a pseudogene. The CDR3 consists of 13 residues. CDR3 nucleotides: TGTGCCAGCAGCAAACCGACAGGGAATTCAGCTTTCTTT. It is translated as CASSKPTGNSAFF.

The chain links TRBV19 to TRBJ1-1; D is undetermined. This CDR3 comprises 14 residues. Germline CDR1 reads LNHDA; CDR2 reads SQIVND (reference sequence). V shed 2 bases and J shed 4 bases, with 11 bases lying between them. Here the CDR3 DNA reads TGTGCCAGTAGTATATCCCGGGGTAGCACTGAAGCTTTCTTT. The encoded protein is CASSISRGSTEAFF.

Of note for this clone: Other DNA sequences in this specimen translate into the identical CDR3. CDR3 in amino acids: CASSLTGGNQPQHF. The CDR3 DNA reads as TGTGCCAGCAGCTTAACAGGGGGCAATCAGCCCCAGCATTTT. The V and J genes are TRBV7-9 and TRBJ1-5; 7 positions agree with TRBD1. The J segment lost 2 bases and the V segment lost 2 bases, leaving 0 bases of the junction unmatched. CDR1 is SEHNR, CDR2 FQNEAQ, per germline (reference sequence). The CDR3 sequence is 14 residues long.

This clone appeared once. The rearrangement uses TRBV28 and TRBJ1-3; maybe TRBD1 (5 bases). The CDR3 runs 15 residues. The V gene lost 8 bases and the J gene lost 1 base, with 15 bases spanning the gap. CDR1 is MDHEN and CDR2 is SYDVKM in the germline V gene. The CDR3: CASAGAGTSGNTIYF. CDR3 coding DNA: TGTGCCAGCGCTGGAGCTGGGACGTCTGGAAACACCATATATTTT.